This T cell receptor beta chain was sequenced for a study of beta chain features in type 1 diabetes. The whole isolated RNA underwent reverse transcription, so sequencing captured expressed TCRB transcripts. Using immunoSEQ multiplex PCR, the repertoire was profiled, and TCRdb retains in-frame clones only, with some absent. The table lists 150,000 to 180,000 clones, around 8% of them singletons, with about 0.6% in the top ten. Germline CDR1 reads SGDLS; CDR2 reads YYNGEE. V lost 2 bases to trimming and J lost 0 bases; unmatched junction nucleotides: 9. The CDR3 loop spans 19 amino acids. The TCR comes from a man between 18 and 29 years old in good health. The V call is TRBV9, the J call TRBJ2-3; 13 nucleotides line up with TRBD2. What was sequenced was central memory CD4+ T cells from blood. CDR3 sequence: CASSVGLAGLPVSTDTQYF. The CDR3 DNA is TGTGCCAGCAGCGTGGGACTAGCGGGACTGCCTGTTAGCACAGATACGCAGTATTTT.